The following is a T cell receptor beta chain sequence with its context. Repertoires were generated with immunoSEQ multiplex PCR, while TCRdb's copy carries only in-frame clones and drops some. The data show around 130,000 clones, more than 75% seen once. Germline lookup yields CDR1 SGHAT and CDR2 FQNNGV. Trimming took 1 base from V and 5 from J; bases not matched to a gene: 5. The CDR3 is made up of 14 amino acids. The data were obtained in a study of control samples from healthy donors and cancer patients. The TCR originated in a man aged 25-45 years in good health. The gene calls are TRBV11-2 and TRBJ2-7, with TRBD1 identical over 7 bases. Material: blood. Here the CDR3 reads CASSLGRGTDEQYF. CDR3 nucleotides: TGTGCCAGCAGCTTAGGCAGGGGGACCGACGAGCAGTACTTC.